These 25 T cell receptor beta chains share one sample of origin, sequenced in a study of neurological immune-mediated disorders. TCRdb fed the 5' RACE reads into MiXCR, producing one record per CDR3 protein. The sample gives under 75,000 distinct CDR3 sequences, more than 3% of which show up once; more than 4.5% is in the top ten. Source material: PBMCs. Source of these receptors: a woman aged 50 to 65 with multiple sclerosis.

This clonotype has ten or more counts. This sequence joins TRBV6-5 and TRBJ2-3; tentatively, D is TRBD2 (6 bases). There are 14 residues in the CDR3. CDR1 and CDR2 (germline): MNHEY, SVGAGI. Deletions cut 2 bases from V and 6 bases from J, with 12 bases between. The CDR3: CASSYRQGRDTQYF. CDR3 nucleotide sequence: TGTGCCAGCAGTTACCGCCAAGGGAGGGATACGCAGTATTTT.

In this sample, this clonotype turned up many times. The J gene is TRBJ2-5, the V gene TRBV3-1; D is undetermined. CDR1 and CDR2 from the germline V gene are LGHDT and YNNKEL (reference sequence). CDR3 length equals 13 residues. V lost 0 bases and J 10 bases, leaving 12 bases between the germline ends. CDR3 DNA: TGTGCCAGCAGCCAAGATAACGGCAGAGACCAGTACTTC. This gives the protein CASSQDNGRDQYF.

This clonotype has a handful of counts. This may arise from a read error, as a much more abundant clone is one base away. V and J are TRBV20-1 and TRBJ1-5; D uncertain. There are 12 residues in the CDR3. From germline, CDR1 is DFQATT and CDR2 SNEGSKA (reference sequence). CDR3 protein: CSDRVSDQPQHF. As DNA, the CDR3 is TGCAGTGATAGAGTATCAGATCAGCCCCAGCATTTT.

This chain links TRBV19 with TRBJ2-5, with TRBD2 matching 12 bases. CDR3 length: 16 residues. CDR1 is LNHDA and CDR2 is SQIVND in the germline V gene (reference sequence). J was trimmed by 2 bases and V by 0 bases; bases with no gene match: 1. CDR3 region: CASSIDGLAGQETQYF. The CDR3 nucleotides read TGTGCCAGTAGTATAGATGGACTAGCGGGGCAAGAGACCCAGTACTTC.

In its sample, this clonotype was seen many times. The CDR3 DNA reads as TGTGCCAGCAGTTACTCGAAAGGCCTAGCGGGAGACAATGAGCAGTTCTTC. Residues: CASSYSKGLAGDNEQFF. This chain uses TRBV6-5 with TRBJ2-1, with 10 positions matching TRBD2. J was trimmed by 5 bases and V by 0 bases; bases with no gene match: 7. Germline loops: CDR1 MNHEY, CDR2 SVGAGI. The CDR3 runs to 17 residues.

This clonotype was observed many times. J is TRBJ1-5 and V is TRBV20-1; perhaps TRBD1 as D (5 bases). CDR3 size: 13 residues. Germline lookup yields CDR1 DFQATT and CDR2 SNEGSKA (reference sequence). With 4 bases removed from V and 9 bases from J, the gap between germline ends came to 16 bases. CDR3 nucleotides: TGCAGTGCTAACCGGAGGGGAGAGGGGCCCCAGCATTTT. Translated, it gives CSANRRGEGPQHF.

The sample holds a few counts of this clonotype. A much larger clone differs by one base, so this may be a read error. This rearrangement joins TRBV6-6 to TRBJ2-5; D ambiguous. Germline V gene data show CDR1 as MNHNY and CDR2 as SVGAGI (reference sequence). The CDR3 is 12 residues long. In DNA form, the CDR3 reads TGTGACAGCAGTTTTTACCAAGAGACCCAGTACTTC. Its protein product is CDSSFYQETQYF.

This clonotype was seen repeatedly, ten times or more. V usage is TRBV20-1 and J usage is TRBJ2-2, with a possible D match to TRBD2 (5 bases). CDR1 is DFQATT and CDR2 is SNEGSKA in the germline V gene (reference sequence). The CDR3 has 15 residues. The V and J ends lost 3 bases and 10 bases respectively, with 21 bases between them. The CDR3 is CSASGVLLTKVELFF. As DNA, the CDR3 is TGCAGTGCTAGCGGGGTCTTATTGACAAAAGTGGAGCTGTTTTTT.

This clonotype was observed many times. V and J are TRBV15 and TRBJ2-5; D is perhaps TRBD2 (5 bases). Trimming took off 3 bases at V and 3 bases at J, with 8 bases between the two ends. CDR3 size: 13 residues. Germline V gene data show CDR1 as LNHNV and CDR2 as YYDKDF (reference sequence). Written as DNA, the CDR3 is TGTGCCACCAGCAGGGACGGGAAAGAGACCCAGTACTTC. Protein sequence: CATSRDGKETQYF.

This clonotype was observed at least ten times. A much larger clone sits a single nucleotide away, making a read error possible. The rearrangement links TRBV28 to TRBJ2-7; no definite D call. There are 11 residues in the CDR3. Germline loops: CDR1 MDHEN, CDR2 SYDVKM. V lost 2 bases, J lost 5 bases, and 4 bases lay in between. CDR3 in DNA: TGTGCCAGCAGTTTAGGGAACGAGCAGTACTTC. It specifies CASSLGNEQYF.

The table lists this clonotype with many counts. The chain carries TRBV12-3 or TRBV12-4 and TRBJ1-2; D perhaps matches TRBD1 (6 bases). Trimming cost V 3 bases and J 8 bases, with 16 bases left between them. The CDR3 is 14 residues long. The CDR3 reads CASSFLQGGVGYTF. In nucleotides, the CDR3 is TGTGCCAGCAGTTTTCTACAGGGCGGAGTAGGCTACACCTTC.

This clonotype was detected many times. The V call is TRBV20-1, the J call TRBJ2-2; no firm D call. V dropped 3 bases and J dropped 4 bases, with 15 bases sitting between them. The germline V gene has CDR1 DFQATT and CDR2 SNEGSKA (reference sequence). The CDR3 sequence is 15 residues long. CDR3 residues: CSARPRWRGTGELFF. The CDR3 DNA reads as TGCAGTGCTAGGCCACGGTGGCGCGGCACCGGGGAGCTGTTTTTT.

V gene TRBV20-1 combines with J gene TRBJ1-3; no clear D. Germline V gene data show CDR1 as DFQATT and CDR2 as SNEGSKA (reference sequence). V lost 6 bases and J 4 bases, leaving 16 bases between the germline ends. The CDR3 contains 14 residues. The CDR3 reads CSAHEPKGGNTIYF. Here the CDR3 DNA reads TGCAGTGCCCATGAGCCAAAGGGAGGAAACACCATATATTTT.

The table lists this clonotype with a few counts. The V gene is TRBV20-1, the J gene TRBJ2-1; 13 bases match TRBD2. V was clipped by 4 bases and J by 6 bases; unmatched bases: 6. The CDR3 is made up of 15 amino acids. Germline V gives CDR1 DFQATT, CDR2 SNEGSKA (reference sequence). The CDR3 DNA is TGCAGTGCTACCAGGACTAGCGGGAGTACCAATGAGCAGTTCTTC. This sequence encodes CSATRTSGSTNEQFF.

This clonotype was counted ten times or more. The junction departs from the called germline gene at one end, perhaps through a read error. V gene TRBV27 combines with J gene TRBJ2-7, with a possible D match to TRBD1 (6 bases). The germline gives CDR1 MNHEY, CDR2 SMNVEV (reference sequence). The CDR3 consists of 12 residues. CDR3 nucleotide sequence: TGTGCCAACAGTCCTAGGGGGTACGAGCAGTACTTC. Amino acid sequence: CANSPRGYEQYF.

This clonotype was seen repeatedly, ten times or more. V and J are TRBV29-1 and TRBJ2-1; D might be TRBD2 (6 bases). The CDR3 is made up of 14 amino acids. V was pared by 7 bases and J by 6 bases, with 19 bases between. The germline V gene encodes CDR1 SQVTM and CDR2 ANQGSEA. The CDR3 coding sequence is TGCAGCGCTATGGGCGGGGTCGTCAGCAATGAGCAGTTCTTC. As protein: CSAMGGVVSNEQFF.

In its sample, this clonotype was seen many times. The gene calls are TRBV20-1 and TRBJ1-1; D not certain. Trimming took off 1 base at V and 4 bases at J, with 4 bases between the two ends. CDR3 length: 11 residues. CDR1 is DFQATT, CDR2 SNEGSKA, per germline (reference sequence). CDR3 sequence: CSARGGTEAFF. The CDR3 region has the DNA TGCAGTGCTAGAGGGGGCACTGAAGCTTTCTTT.

This clonotype was seen repeatedly, ten times or more. V is TRBV5-4 and J is TRBJ2-3; D may correspond to TRBD1 or TRBD2 (5 bases each). Germline loops: CDR1 SGHNT, CDR2 YYREEE (reference sequence). The ends were cut back, 0 bases at V and 4 bases at J, with 12 bases in the middle. The CDR3 is 15 residues long. The CDR3 loop is CASSLGGESADTQYF. CDR3 coding DNA: TGTGCCAGCAGCTTGGGAGGGGAGTCCGCAGATACGCAGTATTTT.

In its sample, this clonotype was seen many times. The V and J genes are TRBV7-2 and TRBJ1-4; D gene unclear. CDR1 and CDR2 from the germline V gene are SGHTA and FQGNSA. V lost 0 bases and J lost 7, with 12 bases in between. The CDR3 is made up of 15 amino acids. The CDR3 here is CASSLAGLGFEKLFF. The CDR3 nucleotides are TGTGCCAGCAGCTTAGCAGGACTTGGGTTTGAAAAACTGTTTTTT. The whole variable domain, remainder taken from reference TRBV7-2 and TRBJ1-4, is GAGVSQSPSNKVTEKGKDVELRCDPISGHTALYWYRQSLGQGLEFLIYFQGNSAPDKSGLPSDRFSAERTGGSVSTLTIQRTQQEDSAVYLCASSLAGLGFEKLFFGSGTQLSVL.

Ten or more counts support this clonotype. The CDR3 coding sequence is TGCAGTGCTTTAGCGGGGGCTAACCAAGAGACCCAGTACTTC. This gives the protein CSALAGANQETQYF. This rearrangement joins TRBV20-1 to TRBJ2-5; 9 bases are shared with TRBD2. The junction had 4 bases not matched to a gene; V was cut back by 5 bases and J by 0 bases. There are 14 residues in the CDR3. Germline V CDR1 and CDR2: DFQATT, SNEGSKA (reference sequence).

Ten or more counts support this clonotype. This chain connects TRBV20-1 to TRBJ2-3; 11 nucleotides match TRBD2. Looked up from germline, CDR1 is DFQATT and CDR2 is SNEGSKA (reference sequence). The CDR3 sequence is 15 residues long. V was pared by 3 bases and J by 6 bases, with 8 bases of the junction left unmatched. CDR3 in DNA: TGCAGTGCTAGGGGGGGACTAGCGGTCGGGGATACGCAGTATTTT. This translates into CSARGGLAVGDTQYF.

The table lists this clonotype with many counts. This chain uses TRBV10-3 with TRBJ2-3; D gene ambiguous. The length of the CDR3 is 11 residues. Trimming took off 4 bases at V and 4 bases at J, with 3 bases between the two ends. The V gene's germline CDR1 is ENHRY and CDR2 SYGVKD. The CDR3 DNA reads as TGTGCCATCAGTGGGGCAGATACGCAGTATTTT. It yields the protein CAISGADTQYF.

This clonotype occurred many times. The chain employs TRBV6-2 or TRBV6-3 and TRBJ2-2; 8 bases are a match to TRBD1. The germline V gene encodes CDR1 MNHEY and CDR2 SVGEGT. Unmatched junction bases numbered 7, after V lost 6 bases and J lost 4 bases. The CDR3 is 15 amino acids. This CDR3 is CASSSGGDSTGELFF. CDR3 in DNA: TGTGCCAGCAGCTCAGGGGGCGATAGCACCGGGGAGCTGTTTTTT.

This clonotype appeared many times. The chain recombines TRBV10-3 with TRBJ2-7; a weak D match, TRBD1 (5 bases). The V end lost 0 bases, the J end lost 0 bases, and 12 bases lay between the germline ends. Germline assignment: CDR1 ENHRY and CDR2 SYGVKD. This CDR3 is built from 16 residues. The CDR3 here is CAISESGHGGSYEQYF. CDR3 in DNA: TGTGCCATCAGTGAGTCGGGGCACGGTGGCTCCTACGAGCAGTACTTC.

This clonotype was detected many times. The chain links TRBV5-1 to TRBJ1-1, with D possibly matching TRBD1 (5 bases). Deletions cut 3 bases from V and 4 bases from J, with 10 bases between. Germline V gives CDR1 SGHRS, CDR2 YFSETQ. CDR3 length: 13 residues. In DNA form, the CDR3 reads TGCGCCAGCAGCTCGGGGGGAAGCACTGAAGCTTTCTTT. Its protein product is CASSSGGSTEAFF.